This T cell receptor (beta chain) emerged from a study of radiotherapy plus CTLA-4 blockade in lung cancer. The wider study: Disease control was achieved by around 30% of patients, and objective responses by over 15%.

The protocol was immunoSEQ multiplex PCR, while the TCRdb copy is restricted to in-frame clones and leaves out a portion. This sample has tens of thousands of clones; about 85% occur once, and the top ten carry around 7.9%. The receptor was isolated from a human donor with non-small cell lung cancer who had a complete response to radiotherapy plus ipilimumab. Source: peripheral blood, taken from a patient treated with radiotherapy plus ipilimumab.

The CDR3 DNA reads TGTGCCAGTAGTATAGCTCTGACGGGATTCGGGTGCACCTTC. The encoded protein is CASSIALTGFGCTF. The chain couples TRBV19 to TRBJ1-2; D is unresolved. Germline-derived CDR1 and CDR2 are LNHDA and SQIVND (reference sequence). The V end lost 1 base, the J end lost 13 bases, and 19 bases lay between the germline ends. The CDR3 has 14 residues.